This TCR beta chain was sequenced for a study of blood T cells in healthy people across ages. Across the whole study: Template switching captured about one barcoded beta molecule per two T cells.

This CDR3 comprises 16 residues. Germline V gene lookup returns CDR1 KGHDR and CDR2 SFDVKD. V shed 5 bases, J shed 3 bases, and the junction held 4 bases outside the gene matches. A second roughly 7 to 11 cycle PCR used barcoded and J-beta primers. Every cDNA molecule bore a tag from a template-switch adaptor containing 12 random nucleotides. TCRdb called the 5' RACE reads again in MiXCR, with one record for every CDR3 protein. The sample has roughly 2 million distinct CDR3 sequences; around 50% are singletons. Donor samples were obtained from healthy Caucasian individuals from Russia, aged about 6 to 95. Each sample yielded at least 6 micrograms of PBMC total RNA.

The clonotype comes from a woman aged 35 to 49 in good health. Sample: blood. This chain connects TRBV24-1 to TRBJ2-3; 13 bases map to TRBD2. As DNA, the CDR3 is TGTGCCACCAGTGGCCTGGGACTAGCGGGGACAGATACGCAGTATTTT. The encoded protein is CATSGLGLAGTDTQYF.